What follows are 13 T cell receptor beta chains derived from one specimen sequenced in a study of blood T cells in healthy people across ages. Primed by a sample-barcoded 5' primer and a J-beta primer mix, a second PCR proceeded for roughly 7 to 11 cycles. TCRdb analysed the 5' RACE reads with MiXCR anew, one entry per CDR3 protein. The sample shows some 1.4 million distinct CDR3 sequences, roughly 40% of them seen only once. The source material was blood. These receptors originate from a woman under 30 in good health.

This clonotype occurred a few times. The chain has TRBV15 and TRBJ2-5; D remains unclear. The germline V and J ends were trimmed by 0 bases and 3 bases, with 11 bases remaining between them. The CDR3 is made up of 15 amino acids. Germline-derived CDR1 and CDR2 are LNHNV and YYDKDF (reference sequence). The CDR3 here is CATSRESWVEETQYF. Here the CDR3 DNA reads TGTGCCACCAGCAGAGAGTCATGGGTCGAAGAGACCCAGTACTTC.

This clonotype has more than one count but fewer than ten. The CDR3 DNA follows: TGCGCCAGCAGCCGGGGGGGGAATTCTAACTATGGCTACACCTTC. Translating it yields CASSRGGNSNYGYTF. The chain carries TRBV5-1 and TRBJ1-2; D may be TRBD1 (5 bases). CDR1 and CDR2 (germline): SGHRS, YFSETQ. The CDR3 sequence is 15 residues long. V gave up 4 bases and J gave up 0 bases, with 13 bases separating them.

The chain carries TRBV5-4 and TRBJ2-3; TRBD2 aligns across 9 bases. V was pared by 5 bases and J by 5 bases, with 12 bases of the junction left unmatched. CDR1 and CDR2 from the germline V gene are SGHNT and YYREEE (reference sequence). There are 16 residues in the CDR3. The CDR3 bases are TGTGCCAGCAGTCCGTTCACTAGCGGGTCCGGAGATACGCAGTATTTT. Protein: CASSPFTSGSGDTQYF.

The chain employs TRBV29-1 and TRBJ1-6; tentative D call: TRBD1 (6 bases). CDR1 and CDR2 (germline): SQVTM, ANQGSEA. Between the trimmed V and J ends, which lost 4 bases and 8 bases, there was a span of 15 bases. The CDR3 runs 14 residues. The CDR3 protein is CSVAEFAGDSPLHF. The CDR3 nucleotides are TGCAGCGTTGCAGAGTTCGCAGGGGATTCACCCCTCCACTTT.

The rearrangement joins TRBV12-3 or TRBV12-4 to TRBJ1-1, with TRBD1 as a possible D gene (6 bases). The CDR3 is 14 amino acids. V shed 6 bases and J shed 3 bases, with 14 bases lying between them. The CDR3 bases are TGTGCCAGCAGAAGGGGGGTAGGGGACACTGAAGCTTTCTTT. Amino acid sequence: CASRRGVGDTEAFF.

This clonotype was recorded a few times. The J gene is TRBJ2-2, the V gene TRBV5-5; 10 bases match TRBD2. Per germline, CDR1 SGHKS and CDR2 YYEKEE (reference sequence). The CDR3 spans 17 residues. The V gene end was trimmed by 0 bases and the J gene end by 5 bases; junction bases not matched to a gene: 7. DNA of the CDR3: TGTGCCAGCAGCTTGGGAGTAGCGGGAGGATGGACCGGGGAGCTGTTTTTT. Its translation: CASSLGVAGGWTGELFF.

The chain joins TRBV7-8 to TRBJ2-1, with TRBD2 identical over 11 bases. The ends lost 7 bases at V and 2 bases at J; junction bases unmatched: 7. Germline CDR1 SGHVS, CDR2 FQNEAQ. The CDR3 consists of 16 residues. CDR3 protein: CASTGGSGGAYNEQFF. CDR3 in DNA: TGTGCCAGCACCGGCGGTAGCGGGGGGGCCTACAATGAGCAGTTCTTC.

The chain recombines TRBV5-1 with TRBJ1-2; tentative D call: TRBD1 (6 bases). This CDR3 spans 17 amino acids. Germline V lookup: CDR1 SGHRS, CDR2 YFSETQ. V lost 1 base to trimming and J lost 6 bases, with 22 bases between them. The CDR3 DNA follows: TGCGCCAGCAGCTTGAGGGGGGGCGCATGGAAGGTCGATGGCTACACCTTC. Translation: CASSLRGGAWKVDGYTF.

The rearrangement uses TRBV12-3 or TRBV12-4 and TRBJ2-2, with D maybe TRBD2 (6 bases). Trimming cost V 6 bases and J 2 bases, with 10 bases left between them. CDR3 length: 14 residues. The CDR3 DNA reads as TGTGCCAGCAGACTAGCATTCAACACCGGGGAGCTGTTTTTT. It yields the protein CASRLAFNTGELFF.

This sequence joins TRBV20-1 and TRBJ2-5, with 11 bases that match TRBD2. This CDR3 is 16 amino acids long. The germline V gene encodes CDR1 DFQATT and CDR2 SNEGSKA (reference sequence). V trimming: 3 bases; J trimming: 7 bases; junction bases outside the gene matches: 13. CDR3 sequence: CSARGTSGGTRGTQYF. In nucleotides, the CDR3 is TGCAGTGCTAGGGGTACTAGCGGGGGAACCCGGGGGACCCAGTACTTC.

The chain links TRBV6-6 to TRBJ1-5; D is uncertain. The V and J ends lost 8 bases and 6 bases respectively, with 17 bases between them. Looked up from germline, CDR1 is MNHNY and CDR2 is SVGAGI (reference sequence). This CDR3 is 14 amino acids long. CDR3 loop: CASAGGKAFQPQHF. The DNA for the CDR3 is TGTGCCAGCGCCGGAGGGAAGGCGTTTCAGCCCCAGCATTTT.

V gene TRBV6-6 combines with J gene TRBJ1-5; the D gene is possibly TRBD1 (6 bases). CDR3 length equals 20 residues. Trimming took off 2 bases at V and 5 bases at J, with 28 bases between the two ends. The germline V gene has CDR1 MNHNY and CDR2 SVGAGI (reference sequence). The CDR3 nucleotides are TGTGCCAGCAGTTACGGCCGGGGGCTTTCAACCTCTCGGTACGATCAGCCCCAGCATTTT. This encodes CASSYGRGLSTSRYDQPQHF.

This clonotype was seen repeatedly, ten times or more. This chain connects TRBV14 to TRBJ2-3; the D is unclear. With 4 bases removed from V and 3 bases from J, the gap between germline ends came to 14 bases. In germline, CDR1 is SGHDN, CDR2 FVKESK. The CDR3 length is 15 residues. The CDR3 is CASSPGVAFTDTQYF. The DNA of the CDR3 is TGTGCCAGCAGCCCTGGGGTAGCCTTTACAGATACGCAGTATTTT.